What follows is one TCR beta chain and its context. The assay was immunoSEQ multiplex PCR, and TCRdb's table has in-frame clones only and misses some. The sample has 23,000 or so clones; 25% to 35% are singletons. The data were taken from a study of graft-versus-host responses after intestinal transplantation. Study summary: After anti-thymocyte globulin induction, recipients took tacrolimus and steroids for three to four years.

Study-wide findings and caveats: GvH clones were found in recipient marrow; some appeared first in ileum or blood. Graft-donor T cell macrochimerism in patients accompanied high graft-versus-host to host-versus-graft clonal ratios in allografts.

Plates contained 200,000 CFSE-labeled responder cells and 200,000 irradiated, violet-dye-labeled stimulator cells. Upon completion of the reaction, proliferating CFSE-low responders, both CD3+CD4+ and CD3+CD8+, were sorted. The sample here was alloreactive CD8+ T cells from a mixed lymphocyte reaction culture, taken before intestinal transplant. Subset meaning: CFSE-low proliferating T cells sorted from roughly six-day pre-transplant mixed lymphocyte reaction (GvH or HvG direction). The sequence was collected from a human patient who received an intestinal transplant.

CDR3 nucleotides: TGTGCCAGCCATGTAGAGAATTCCTACGAGCAGTACTTC. Protein: CASHVENSYEQYF. The rearrangement uses TRBV10-3 and TRBJ2-7, with D unresolved. Trimming removed 10 bases at V and 1 base at J, with 14 bases between. The germline gives CDR1 ENHRY, CDR2 SYGVKD. This CDR3 contains 13 residues.